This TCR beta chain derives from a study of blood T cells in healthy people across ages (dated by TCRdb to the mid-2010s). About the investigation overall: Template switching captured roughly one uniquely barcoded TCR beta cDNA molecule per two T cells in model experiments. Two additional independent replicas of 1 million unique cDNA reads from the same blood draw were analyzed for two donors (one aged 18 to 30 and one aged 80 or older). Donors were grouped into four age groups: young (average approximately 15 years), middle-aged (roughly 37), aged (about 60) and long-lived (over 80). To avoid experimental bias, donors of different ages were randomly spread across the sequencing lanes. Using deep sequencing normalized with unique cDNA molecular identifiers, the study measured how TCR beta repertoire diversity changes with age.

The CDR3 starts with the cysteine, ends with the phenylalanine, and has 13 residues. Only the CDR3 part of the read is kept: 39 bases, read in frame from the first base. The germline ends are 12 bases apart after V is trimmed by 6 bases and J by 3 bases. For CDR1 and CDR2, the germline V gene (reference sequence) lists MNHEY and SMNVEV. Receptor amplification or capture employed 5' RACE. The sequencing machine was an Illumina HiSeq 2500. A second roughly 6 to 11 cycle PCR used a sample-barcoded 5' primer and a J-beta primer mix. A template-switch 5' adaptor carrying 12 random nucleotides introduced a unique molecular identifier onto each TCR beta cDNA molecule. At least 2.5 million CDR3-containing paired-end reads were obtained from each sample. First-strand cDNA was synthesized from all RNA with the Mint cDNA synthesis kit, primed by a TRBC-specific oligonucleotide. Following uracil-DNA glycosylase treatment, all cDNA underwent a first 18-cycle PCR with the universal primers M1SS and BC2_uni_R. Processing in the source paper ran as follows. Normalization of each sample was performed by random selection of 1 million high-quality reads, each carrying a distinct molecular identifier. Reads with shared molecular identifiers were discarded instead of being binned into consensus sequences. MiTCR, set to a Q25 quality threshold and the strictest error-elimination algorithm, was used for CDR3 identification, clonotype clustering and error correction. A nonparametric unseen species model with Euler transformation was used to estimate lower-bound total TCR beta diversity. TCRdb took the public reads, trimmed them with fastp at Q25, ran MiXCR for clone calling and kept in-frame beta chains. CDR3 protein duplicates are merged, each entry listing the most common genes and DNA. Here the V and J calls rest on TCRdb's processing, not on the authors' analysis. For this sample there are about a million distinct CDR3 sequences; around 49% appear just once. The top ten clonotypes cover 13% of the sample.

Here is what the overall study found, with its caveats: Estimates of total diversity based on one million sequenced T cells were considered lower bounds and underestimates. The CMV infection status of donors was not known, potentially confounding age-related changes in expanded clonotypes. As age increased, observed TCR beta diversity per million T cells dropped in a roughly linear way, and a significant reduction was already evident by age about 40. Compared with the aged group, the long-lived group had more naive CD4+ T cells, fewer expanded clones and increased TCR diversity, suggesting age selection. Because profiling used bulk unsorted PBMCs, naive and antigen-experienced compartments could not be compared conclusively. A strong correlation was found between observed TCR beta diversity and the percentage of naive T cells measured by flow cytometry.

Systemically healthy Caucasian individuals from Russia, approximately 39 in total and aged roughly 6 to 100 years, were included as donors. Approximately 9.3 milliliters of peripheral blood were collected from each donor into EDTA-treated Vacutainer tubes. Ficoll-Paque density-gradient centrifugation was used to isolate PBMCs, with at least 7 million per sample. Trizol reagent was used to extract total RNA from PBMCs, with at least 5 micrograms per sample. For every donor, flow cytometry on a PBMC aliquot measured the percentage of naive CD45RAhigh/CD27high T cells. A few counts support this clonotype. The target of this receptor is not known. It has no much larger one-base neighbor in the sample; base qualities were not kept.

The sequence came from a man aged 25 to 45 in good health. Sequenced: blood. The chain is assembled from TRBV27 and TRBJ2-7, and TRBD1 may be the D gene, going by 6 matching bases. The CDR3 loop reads CASRAQGRYEQYF. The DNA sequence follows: TGTGCCAGCAGGGCACAGGGTCGCTACGAGCAGTACTTC.